The 5 T cell receptor beta chains below all came from one sample that was sequenced in a study of Tregs in tolerant kidney transplant recipients (dated by TCRdb to between 2017 and 2020). Library preparation was by the immunoSEQ multiplex PCR assay. Entries here come from immuneACCESS through TCRdb and include only in-frame sequences with V and J called. Some clones fail to appear in such tables; in the studies checked, an unresolved V gene covers under half of the shortfall, and the cause of the remainder is unknown. For this sample there are around 74,000 clones; roughly 98% appear just once. Together, the top ten hold about 0.61% of the sample. The time point label on this specimen signifies: blood sample drawn before combined kidney and bone marrow transplant. Sequenced here: CD4+ T cells from blood, sampled before the transplant. These receptors were obtained from a human donor who received a combined kidney and bone marrow transplant.

The chain links TRBV7-3 to TRBJ2-3; D not resolved. Germline CDR1 is SGHTA and CDR2 is FQGTGA. V shed 5 bases and J shed 1 base, with 4 bases lying between them. This CDR3 region has 12 residues. CDR3 nucleotide sequence: TGTGCCAGCAGCCGGGGCACAGATACGCAGTATTTT. Its translation: CASSRGTDTQYF.

V and J are TRBV7-2 and TRBJ2-4; 9 bases are shared with TRBD2. The CDR3 is made up of 15 amino acids. Germline values: CDR1 SGHTA, CDR2 FQGNSA. The trim removed 1 base at V and 9 bases at J, leaving 7 bases unmatched. CDR3 residues: CASSLEGGGAVIQYF. The CDR3 region has the DNA TGTGCCAGCAGCTTAGAAGGCGGGGGGGCCGTCATTCAGTACTTC. The whole variable domain, filled in from reference TRBV7-2 and TRBJ2-4, reads GAGVSQSPSNKVTEKGKDVELRCDPISGHTALYWYRQSLGQGLEFLIYFQGNSAPDKSGLPSDRFSAERTGGSVSTLTIQRTQQEDSAVYLCASSLEGGGAVIQYFGAGTRLSVL.

The CDR3 DNA follows: TGTGCCACCAGCAGAGATGGGACAGTAAATAATTCACCCCTCCACTTT. It codes for CATSRDGTVNNSPLHF. V usage is TRBV15 and J usage is TRBJ1-6; TRBD1 agrees at 7 bases. Germline V lookup: CDR1 LNHNV, CDR2 YYDKDF (reference sequence). This CDR3 has 16 residues. The ends lost 0 bases at V and 5 bases at J; junction bases unmatched: 4.

This chain uses TRBV5-1 with TRBJ2-1; 14 positions agree with TRBD2. This CDR3 comprises 21 residues. V trimming: 0 bases; J trimming: 0 bases; junction bases outside the gene matches: 11. Germline V gene sequence: CDR1 SGHRS, CDR2 YFSETQ. CDR3 residues: CASSLAFRTSGRRTSYNEQFF. The CDR3 DNA reads as TGCGCCAGCAGCTTGGCCTTCAGGACTAGCGGGAGGCGAACCTCCTACAATGAGCAGTTCTTC.

This sequence joins TRBV7-6 and TRBJ2-3; 7 bases agree with TRBD1. The CDR3 runs 16 residues. V shed 2 bases, J shed 0 bases, and the junction held 5 bases outside the gene matches. The germline V gene has CDR1 SGHVS and CDR2 FNYEAQ. The CDR3 reads CASSLRRDSSTDTQYF. In nucleotides, the CDR3 is TGTGCCAGCAGCTTACGCCGGGACAGTAGCACAGATACGCAGTATTTT.